This entry describes one TCR beta chain. The antigen remains unidentified. Separation by sorting yielded CD4+ and CD8+ T cells from PBMCs. RNA extraction and reverse transcription yielded cDNA as sequencing template. Clones were read by immunoSEQ multiplex PCR, and TCRdb kept only the in-frame ones, dropping some. Of roughly 100,000 clones in the sample, approximately 60% were seen once. The data belong to a study of CD8+ T cells in alopecia areata. Findings and limits, study-wide: Besides other cells, scalp samples also yield sequences of resident alphabeta T cells from normal skin. The study found TCR sharing across patients less clear than in mice, possibly for HLA reasons.

Germline lookup yields CDR1 SGHRS and CDR2 YFSETQ. V gave up 1 base and J gave up 8 bases, with 12 bases separating them. CDR3 length equals 13 residues. This clonotype was obtained from a human donor in good health. The rearrangement joins TRBV5-1 to TRBJ1-2; D is uncertain. The material sequenced was CD4+ T cells sorted from blood. As DNA, the CDR3 is TGCGCCAGCAGCTTGTACGAGGATGGGGGCTACACCTTC. This encodes CASSLYEDGGYTF.